The 23 T cell receptor beta chains below come from one sample, sequenced in a study of shared clonotypes between healthy human individuals. The table came from immunoSEQ multiplex PCR; TCRdb's copy has only in-frame clones and leaves some out. This sample has about 1.1 million clones, with approximately 78% found just once. The material sequenced was memory CD4+ T cells from PBMCs. The subset is: CD45RA-negative fraction. The receptors here all came from a young man in good health. Some clones in this sample may be carry-over from other donors' samples.

V gene TRBV5-8 combines with J gene TRBJ2-2; a weak D match, TRBD1 (6 bases). The CDR3 is 17 residues long. Germline loops: CDR1 SGHTS, CDR2 YDEGEE. Trimming left V 2 bases short and J 1 base short, with 15 bases between. The CDR3 spells CASSFLTGTRNTGELFF. The CDR3 DNA reads TGTGCCAGCAGCTTTTTGACCGGGACACGGAACACCGGGGAGCTGTTTTTT.

This clone turned up a few times. The CDR3 bases are TGTGCCAGCAGTTTGATCGGCAGCTATGGCTACACCTTC. Translating gives CASSLIGSYGYTF. The chain links TRBV28 to TRBJ1-2; D is unresolved. CDR3 size: 13 residues. CDR1 MDHEN and CDR2 SYDVKM come from the germline V gene. The V end was cut by 3 bases, the J end by 4 bases, with 9 bases between.

J is TRBJ1-1 and V is TRBV6-1; TRBD1 matches at 10 bases. Germline trimming cut 2 bases from V and 6 bases from J; bases unmatched to any gene: 6. The CDR3 totals 15 residues. CDR1 and CDR2 from the germline V gene are MNHNS and SASEGT. CDR3 protein: CASSELDRGGPEAFF. In DNA, the CDR3 is TGTGCCAGCAGTGAATTGGACAGGGGGGGTCCTGAAGCTTTCTTT.

The CDR3 DNA reads as TGTGCCGGGGGGACGTCGCGAATAGGGTATGGCTACACCTTC. Translating gives CAGGTSRIGYGYTF. J is TRBJ1-2 and V is TRBV30; D might be TRBD1 (5 bases). The CDR3 spans 14 residues. Trimming took 8 bases from V and 5 from J, leaving 21 bases between them. In germline, CDR1 is GTSNPN, CDR2 SVGIG (reference sequence).

In this sample, this clone turned up a few times. The chain joins TRBV11-3 to TRBJ2-2; D is unresolved. Germline values: CDR1 SGHNT, CDR2 YENEEA. V was pared by 2 bases and J by 4 bases, with 5 bases between. The CDR3 extends over 13 amino acids. The CDR3 loop reads CASSLKGTGELFF. CDR3 bases: TGTGCCAGCAGCTTAAAAGGCACCGGGGAGCTGTTTTTT.

The rearrangement uses TRBV7-6 and TRBJ2-2; D gene uncertain. The CDR3 extends over 16 amino acids. The V end was cut by 5 bases, the J end by 5 bases, with 18 bases between. The germline CDR1 and CDR2 sequences are SGHVS and FNYEAQ. CDR3 DNA: TGTGCCAGCAGCCTAGGTCAGGCTGAATTTACCGGGGAGCTGTTTTTT. Its protein product is CASSLGQAEFTGELFF.

J is TRBJ2-7 and V is TRBV10-3; D not certain. There are 16 residues in the CDR3. With 0 bases removed from V and 0 bases from J, the gap between germline ends came to 12 bases. Germline V gene data show CDR1 as ENHRY and CDR2 as SYGVKD. The CDR3 DNA reads TGTGCCATCAGTGAGTCGCGACTCAGGAGCTCCTACGAGCAGTACTTC. Translated: CAISESRLRSSYEQYF.

This clone occurred a few times. The rearrangement uses TRBV27 and TRBJ1-2, with 10 bases identical to TRBD1. The CDR3 extends over 13 amino acids. V shed 5 bases and J 4 bases; nucleotides not matched to a gene: 1. CDR1 is MNHEY, CDR2 SMNVEV, per germline (reference sequence). CDR3 loop: CASSRTGGYGYTF. For the CDR3, the DNA is TGTGCCAGCAGTAGGACAGGGGGCTATGGCTACACCTTC.

A few counts support this clone. This chain connects TRBV27 to TRBJ2-5, with D perhaps given as TRBD1 or TRBD2 (5 bases each). In germline, CDR1 is MNHEY, CDR2 SMNVEV (reference sequence). The CDR3 is 15 amino acids. V lost 6 bases to trimming and J lost 0 bases, with 14 bases between them. In DNA form, the CDR3 reads TGTGCCAGCAGCCGGGGCAGATTCAACCAAGAGACCCAGTACTTC. Translated: CASSRGRFNQETQYF.

This clone was detected ten times or more. The same CDR3 also results from other DNA sequences found in this sample. This rearrangement joins TRBV5-1 to TRBJ1-1, with D uncertain. This CDR3 region has 14 residues. The germline V gene has CDR1 SGHRS and CDR2 YFSETQ. The ends were cut back, 0 bases at V and 0 bases at J, with 6 bases in the middle. DNA of the CDR3: TGCGCCAGCAGCTTGGATCGAATGAACACTGAAGCTTTCTTT. It encodes CASSLDRMNTEAFF.

The CDR3 DNA reads as TGCGCCAGCAGCCAAAATAGCGGGAGGGGGCAAGAGGAGCTGTTTTTT. Its protein product is CASSQNSGRGQEELFF. The chain carries TRBV4-3 and TRBJ2-2; 11 bases map to TRBD2. V shed 2 bases and J 10 bases; nucleotides not matched to a gene: 9. The CDR3 length is 16 residues. Per germline, CDR1 LGHNA and CDR2 YSLEER.

The rearrangement links TRBV6-5 to TRBJ2-7; D uncertain. The V end was cut by 5 bases, the J end by 3 bases, with 17 bases between. The CDR3 length is 15 residues. Looked up from germline, CDR1 is MNHEY and CDR2 is SVGAGI. The CDR3 spells CASSRSPPGNYEQYF. In DNA, the CDR3 is TGTGCCAGCAGTAGGAGCCCCCCTGGGAACTACGAGCAGTACTTC.

The chain employs TRBV11-2 and TRBJ2-1; D might be TRBD2 (6 bases). Germline V gives CDR1 SGHAT, CDR2 FQNNGV. The CDR3 extends over 14 amino acids. V gave up 1 base and J gave up 7 bases, with 11 bases separating them. The CDR3 DNA reads TGTGCCAGCAGCTTAGCGGGAGTTGATAATGAGCAGTTCTTC. Translated: CASSLAGVDNEQFF.

The chain is built from TRBV19 and TRBJ1-2, with D unclear. Germline CDR1 LNHDA, CDR2 SQIVND (reference sequence). The CDR3 loop spans 17 amino acids. V lost 5 bases and J 0 bases, leaving 19 bases between the germline ends. As DNA, the CDR3 is TGTGCCAGTAGTCCCGTCGGGCAGCTATTCACTAACTATGGCTACACCTTC. It encodes CASSPVGQLFTNYGYTF.

The V call is TRBV10-2, the J call TRBJ2-7; D is perhaps TRBD2 (5 bases). Germline values: CDR1 WSHSY, CDR2 SAAADI. Trimming shortened V by 4 bases and J by 2 bases, and 21 bases separated the two germline ends. The CDR3 has 17 residues. CDR3 DNA sequence: TGCGCCAGCAGTGGCTCGATTTGGGAGTTAATGCCCTACGAGCAGTACTTC. Amino acid sequence: CASSGSIWELMPYEQYF.

The V call is TRBV28, the J call TRBJ2-2; weak D call: TRBD1 (6 bases). Deletions cut 7 bases from V and 1 base from J, with 28 bases between. Germline values: CDR1 MDHEN, CDR2 SYDVKM. This CDR3 is built from 20 residues. CDR3 residues: CASIRPQFRVVRGNTGELFF. DNA for the CDR3: TGTGCCAGCATTCGCCCGCAGTTTAGAGTCGTCAGGGGGAACACCGGGGAGCTGTTTTTT.

This clone was observed a few times. The identical CDR3 is also encoded by other nucleotide sequences in the sample. J is TRBJ2-3 and V is TRBV11-3; D is ambiguous. This CDR3 is built from 12 residues. From germline, CDR1 is SGHNT and CDR2 YENEEA. V gave up 1 base and J gave up 6 bases, with 5 bases separating them. The CDR3 reads CASSLGGDTQYF. The CDR3, as DNA: TGTGCCAGCAGCTTAGGTGGGGATACGCAGTATTTT.

The chain is built from TRBV5-1 and TRBJ2-5; a possible D gene is TRBD1 (6 bases). V was pared by 0 bases and J by 5 bases, with 14 bases between. The CDR3 contains 15 residues. Germline lookup yields CDR1 SGHRS and CDR2 YFSETQ. CDR3 bases: TGCGCCAGCAGCTTGGTGGCAGGGGATTTGGAGACCCAGTACTTC. Amino acids: CASSLVAGDLETQYF. Based on the CDR3 plus reference TRBV5-1 and TRBJ2-5, the full variable domain is KAGVTQTPRYLIKTRGQQVTLSCSPISGHRSVSWYQQTPGQGLQFLFEYFSETQRNKGNFPGRFSGRQFSNSRSEMNVSTLELGDSALYLCASSLVAGDLETQYFGPGTRLLVL.

The chain employs TRBV5-1 and TRBJ2-5; 10 bases fit TRBD2. Trimming cost V 2 bases and J 4 bases; bases outside gene matches: 5. Germline loops: CDR1 SGHRS, CDR2 YFSETQ. This CDR3 contains 15 residues. CDR3 DNA sequence: TGCGCCAGCAGCTTAGCGGGAGGGCCGGGAGAGACCCAGTACTTC. Encoded protein: CASSLAGGPGETQYF.

There are a few counts of this clone. This CDR3 reads CASSLDLRQLRNTEAFF. CDR3 sequence (DNA): TGTGCCAGCAGCTTGGATTTGCGGCAACTCCGGAACACTGAAGCTTTCTTT. This chain links TRBV5-5 with TRBJ1-1, with D unresolved. Germline CDR1 SGHKS, CDR2 YYEKEE (reference sequence). V lost 0 bases and J lost 1, with 16 bases in between. There are 17 residues in the CDR3.

V gene TRBV19 combines with J gene TRBJ2-3; D not resolved. Germline CDR1 is LNHDA and CDR2 is SQIVND (reference sequence). V was shortened by 4 bases and J by 0 bases, with 11 bases between the two germline ends. This CDR3 has 15 amino acids. The CDR3 coding sequence is TGTGCCAGTAGTAGTCTCACAGCTAGCACAGATACGCAGTATTTT. This codes for CASSSLTASTDTQYF. The whole variable domain, remainder taken from reference TRBV19 and TRBJ2-3, is DGGITQSPKYLFRKEGQNVTLSCEQNLNHDAMYWYRQDPGQGLRLIYYSQIVNDFQKGDIAEGYSVSREKKESFPLTVTSAQKNPTAFYLCASSSLTASTDTQYFGPGTRLTVL.

The J gene is TRBJ2-3, the V gene TRBV4-3; 9 bases fit TRBD2. Germline values: CDR1 LGHNA, CDR2 YSLEER. V was clipped by 4 bases and J by 6 bases; unmatched bases: 8. This CDR3 has 15 residues. CDR3 sequence (DNA): TGCGCCAGCAGCCCGGGACTAGCTAGGAGCGATACGCAGTATTTT. Translation: CASSPGLARSDTQYF.

The genes are TRBV7-9 and TRBJ2-5, with 11 bases identical to TRBD2. Germline assignment: CDR1 SEHNR and CDR2 FQNEAQ (reference sequence). Trimming at V came to 2 bases and at J to 5 bases, leaving 16 bases not matched to a gene. There are 19 residues in the CDR3. The CDR3 here is CASSLLQGALAGGLETQYF. The CDR3 nucleotides read TGTGCCAGCAGCTTATTACAGGGGGCCTTAGCGGGAGGGCTGGAGACCCAGTACTTC.